The clone carrying this TCR beta chain turned up a few times. The source of the sample is a study of a mutant IDH1 vaccine in newly diagnosed glioma. This CDR3 comprises 14 residues. Germline V gene lookup returns CDR1 MGHRA and CDR2 YSYEKL. The V and J ends lost 4 bases and 5 bases respectively, with 12 bases between them. Clones were sequenced by immunoSEQ multiplex PCR, and TCRdb holds only the in-frame ones, with some missing. The sample lists about 92,000 clones, around four fifths seen once, with roughly 6.8% in the top ten. Regarding time point: baseline, week 1 (first vaccination visit). As to treatment: pre-vaccination baseline after standard-of-care therapy.

The sequencing used PBMCs, collected from a glioma patient treated with radiotherapy, temozolomide or both. The source of this sequence is a woman aged 50 to 60 with glioma. This sequence joins TRBV4-1 and TRBJ1-5; D is unclear. CDR3 DNA sequence: TGCGCCAGCAGCCTTTTTTGGTCGGATCAGCCCCAGCATTTT. Residues: CASSLFWSDQPQHF.